The 6 T cell receptor beta chains in this list originate from one sample, sequenced in a study of blood T cell repertoires in COVID-19. Libraries were prepared by immunoSEQ multiplex PCR; TCRdb keeps only in-frame clonotypes and omits some of them. Of roughly 440,000 clones listed, about 91% are singletons. The sample consisted of peripheral blood. The receptors were gathered from a woman aged 45-59 years with COVID-19, enrolled during active disease.

The rearrangement links TRBV6-1 to TRBJ2-7; 9 bases line up with TRBD1. The ends lost 7 bases at V and 4 bases at J; junction bases unmatched: 14. This CDR3 comprises 16 residues. Germline V lookup: CDR1 MNHNS, CDR2 SASEGT. For the CDR3, the DNA is TGTGCCAGCACTGACATTACCGGGACAGGGTTATACGAGCAGTACTTC. Amino acids: CASTDITGTGLYEQYF.

This clone was counted between two and nine times. This chain uses TRBV7-3 with TRBJ1-1; D may be TRBD1 (6 bases). V shed 5 bases and J shed 1 base, with 11 bases lying between them. This CDR3 region has 14 residues. Germline V CDR1 and CDR2: SGHTA, FQGTGA. The CDR3 spells CASSPRTENTEAFF. The CDR3 region has the DNA TGTGCCAGCAGCCCTCGGACAGAGAACACTGAAGCTTTCTTT.

This clone has just a few counts. The V and J genes are TRBV4-1 and TRBJ1-4; TRBD1 agrees at 8 bases. V shed 2 bases and J 7 bases; nucleotides not matched to a gene: 6. Germline V gene lookup returns CDR1 MGHRA and CDR2 YSYEKL. The length of the CDR3 is 15 residues. CDR3 region: CASSQRQGLGEKLFF. The CDR3 DNA follows: TGCGCCAGCAGCCAACGACAGGGGTTGGGTGAAAAACTGTTTTTT.

The rearrangement uses TRBV27 and TRBJ1-2; 9 bases match TRBD1. CDR1 and CDR2 (germline): MNHEY, SMNVEV (reference sequence). Germline trimming cut 5 bases from V and 8 bases from J; bases unmatched to any gene: 9. CDR3 length equals 14 residues. The CDR3 nucleotides read TGTGCCAGCAGTACAAGACAGGGGGTAGGGGGCTACACCTTC. It encodes CASSTRQGVGGYTF.

The table lists this clone with a count of one. The chain employs TRBV11-3 and TRBJ2-2; 10 nucleotides align to TRBD2. There are 16 residues in the CDR3. CDR1 and CDR2 from the germline V gene are SGHNT and YENEEA. V dropped 1 base and J dropped 3; count of bases not matched to a gene: 2. Here the CDR3 DNA reads TGTGCCAGCAGCTTAGTCACTAGCGGGGACACCGGGGAGCTGTTTTTT. Its protein product is CASSLVTSGDTGELFF.

This clone appeared a few times. This chain connects TRBV12-3 or TRBV12-4 to TRBJ1-1; tentative D call: TRBD1 (6 bases). This CDR3 has 13 residues. V was pared by 8 bases and J by 2 bases, with 12 bases between. CDR3 in DNA: TGTGCCAGCCTCTGGACAGTTAACACTGAAGCTTTCTTT. It codes for CASLWTVNTEAFF.